Given below is one T cell receptor beta chain in context. This record belongs to a study of cytomegalovirus exposure and HLA in healthy donors. V shed 4 bases and J 4 bases; nucleotides not matched to a gene: 22. Germline V lookup: CDR1 MGHRA, CDR2 YSYEKL. The CDR3 covers 19 residues. Produced via immunoSEQ multiplex PCR; TCRdb's table is partial and in-frame only. The sample shows approximately 140,000 clones, around four fifths of them seen only once. V gene TRBV4-1 combines with J gene TRBJ2-7, with TRBD2 matching over 7 bases. This clonotype was sampled from a woman under 40 in good health and CMV-seronegative. Sequenced input: PBMCs. The chain's CDR3 is CASSPRPERDHLRAYEQYF. The CDR3 DNA reads as TGCGCCAGCAGCCCACGGCCCGAGCGGGACCATCTCAGGGCATACGAGCAGTACTTC.